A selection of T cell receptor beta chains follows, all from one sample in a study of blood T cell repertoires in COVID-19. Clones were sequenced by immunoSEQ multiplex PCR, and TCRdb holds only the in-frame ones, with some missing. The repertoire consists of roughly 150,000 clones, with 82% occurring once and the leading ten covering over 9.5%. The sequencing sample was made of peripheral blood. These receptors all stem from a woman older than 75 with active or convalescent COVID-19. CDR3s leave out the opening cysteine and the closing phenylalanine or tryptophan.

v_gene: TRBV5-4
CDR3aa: ASSLEWGDYT

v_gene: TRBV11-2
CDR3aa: ASSLLVSDTQY

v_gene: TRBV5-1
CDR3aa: ASSLAIYAGSGANVLT

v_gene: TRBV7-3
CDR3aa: ASSLRGQGVSGNTIY

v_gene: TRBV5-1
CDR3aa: ASSPGQENSNQPQH

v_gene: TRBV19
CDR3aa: ASSPDWGLSTDTQY

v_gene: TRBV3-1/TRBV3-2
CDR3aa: ASSQKIQGVAGYT

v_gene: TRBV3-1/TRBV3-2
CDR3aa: ASSLNFGYT

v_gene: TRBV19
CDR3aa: ATTRDRNTEAF

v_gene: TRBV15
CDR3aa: ATSREWGHEQY

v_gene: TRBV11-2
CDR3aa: ASSAPTGEGSPLH

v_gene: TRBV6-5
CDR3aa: ASTDRAGAEAF

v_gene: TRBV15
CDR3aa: ATSRDLGKYTEAF

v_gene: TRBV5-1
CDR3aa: ASSLANLGTGELF

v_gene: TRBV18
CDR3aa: ASSPSSAEETQY

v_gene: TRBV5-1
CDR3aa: ASSSAGVGTDTQY

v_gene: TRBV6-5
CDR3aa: ASSYMDRGNTEAF

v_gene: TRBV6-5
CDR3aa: ASSYLSQGGNYGYT

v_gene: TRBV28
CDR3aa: ASSQDSYGYT